This T cell receptor beta chain was sequenced for a study of blood T cell repertoires in COVID-19. Study summary: COVID-19 samples, acute and convalescent, were from the United States, Italy and Spain.

V dropped 3 bases and J dropped 1; count of bases not matched to a gene: 12. The CDR3 totals 18 residues. Germline values: CDR1 SGDLS, CDR2 YYNGEE. Participant reports of clinical history set cohort assignment. No more than 2 weeks before study entry, exposed participants had met a case of COVID-19. Original handling: From reference gene primer amplification, estimates of nucleated cell counts were derived. Sequencing was performed with immunoSEQ multiplex PCR; in TCRdb, only in-frame clones are kept and a portion is missing. Clonal size and the V and J genes are those of that table, whereas D and trimming came from the DNA. The data contain fewer than 150,000 clones, under 90% of them singletons.

This TCR was sampled from a woman aged 18 to 35 who had been exposed to COVID-19. The sample was PBMCs or T cells enriched from blood (not recorded which). The chain recombines TRBV9 with TRBJ1-3, with TRBD1 matching 8 bases. Here the CDR3 DNA reads TGTGCCAGCAGCGCCGGACCTCAGGGGGCTAGATCTGGAAACACCATATATTTT. Translating it yields CASSAGPQGARSGNTIYF.